Below are 20 T cell receptor beta chains sequenced from a single sample in a study of cytomegalovirus exposure and HLA in healthy donors. Vbeta (60) and Jbeta (13) primers were used in the PCR. Sequencing was performed with immunoSEQ multiplex PCR; in TCRdb, only in-frame clones are kept and a portion is missing. The table lists roughly 190,000 clones, 78% of them singletons. Sequencing used PBMCs. These receptor sequences come from a female donor in good health and CMV-seronegative.

For this clone: One junction end does not reproduce the germline sequence, and a read error may be involved. This chain joins TRBV19 and TRBJ1-1, with D maybe TRBD1 (5 bases). There are 13 residues in the CDR3. In germline, CDR1 is LNHDA, CDR2 SQIVND (reference sequence). The CDR3 DNA is TGTGTCAGTAGTCTAACGGGGGGAACTGAAGCTTTCTTT. As protein: CVSSLTGGTEAFF.

V is TRBV10-1 and J is TRBJ2-7; TRBD2 is a possible D gene (5 bases). The CDR3 consists of 14 residues. Germline V gives CDR1 WNHNN, CDR2 SYGVQD (reference sequence). The V end was cut by 11 bases, the J end by 5 bases, with 22 bases between. The CDR3 sequence is CASTKAGQRDEQYF. The CDR3 bases are TGCGCCTCCACAAAGGCGGGTCAAAGGGACGAGCAGTACTTC.

The chain links TRBV5-1 to TRBJ1-1; tentative D call: TRBD1 (6 bases). The V end was cut by 4 bases, the J end by 1 base, with 14 bases between. Germline loops: CDR1 SGHRS, CDR2 YFSETQ. CDR3 length: 15 amino acids. The CDR3 DNA is TGCGCCAGCAGCACTCTGGGGACATCGAACACTGAAGCTTTCTTT. Encoded protein: CASSTLGTSNTEAFF.

CDR3 amino acids: CASSGTGGNTEAFF. CDR3 DNA: TGTGCCAGCAGCGGGACAGGGGGTAACACTGAAGCTTTCTTT. The gene calls are TRBV6-1 and TRBJ1-1; 11 positions match TRBD1. V gave up 6 bases and J gave up 2 bases; unmatched junction bases: 2. The CDR3 covers 14 residues. CDR1 MNHNS and CDR2 SASEGT come from the germline V gene.

The sample holds one count of this clone. This chain connects TRBV5-6 to TRBJ1-4; TRBD1 agrees at 7 bases. CDR3 length: 15 residues. CDR1 SGHDT and CDR2 YYEEEE come from the germline V gene. Losses at the gene ends were 3 bases for V and 0 bases for J; bases not matched to a gene: 2. The CDR3 DNA is TGTGCCAGCAGCTCGGGGACAGCAACTAATGAAAAACTGTTTTTT. Protein product: CASSSGTATNEKLFF.

Only one count was recorded for this clone. The J gene is TRBJ2-1, the V gene TRBV28; 9 positions match TRBD2. Germline CDR1 reads MDHEN; CDR2 reads SYDVKM. J gave up 6 bases and V 7 bases, and 13 bases lay outside the gene matches. The length of the CDR3 is 16 residues. CDR3 sequence reads: CASKGVRGTSPNEQFF. CDR3 coding DNA: TGTGCCAGCAAGGGGGTGCGCGGGACTAGCCCCAATGAGCAGTTCTTC.

The rearrangement uses TRBV27 and TRBJ2-7, with TRBD1 matching 9 bases. The trim removed 8 bases at V and 4 bases at J, leaving 6 bases unmatched. CDR1 is MNHEY and CDR2 is SMNVEV in the germline V gene (reference sequence). The CDR3 sequence is 13 residues long. The CDR3 loop reads CASGWTGEYEQYF. Written as DNA, the CDR3 is TGTGCCAGCGGATGGACAGGGGAGTACGAGCAGTACTTC.

The chain is built from TRBV7-6 and TRBJ2-5, with D perhaps matching TRBD2 (6 bases). The CDR3 loop spans 15 amino acids. Per the germline V gene, CDR1 is SGHVS and CDR2 is FNYEAQ. Trimming cost V 0 bases and J 1 base, with 9 bases left between them. CDR3 DNA: TGTGCCAGCAGCTTAGCCGGGGGAGGCCAAGAGACCCAGTACTTC. Its translation: CASSLAGGGQETQYF.

This rearrangement joins TRBV2 to TRBJ2-5, with 7 positions matching TRBD1. This CDR3 has 14 amino acids. V lost 10 bases to trimming and J lost 5 bases; unmatched junction nucleotides: 13. Looked up from germline, CDR1 is SNHLY and CDR2 is FYNNEI. CDR3 in DNA: TGTGCCACATCCTACAACAGGGGCGGGGAGACCCAGTACTTC. This translates into CATSYNRGGETQYF.

The rearrangement links TRBV21-1 to TRBJ2-7; TRBD1 is taken as the D call from the table, unchecked against the DNA. TRBV21-1 is a documented pseudogene. CDR3 length: 16 amino acids. CDR3 sequence: CASGIAHRGPPYEQYF. The CDR3 DNA follows: TGTGCCAGCGGGATTGCACACAGGGGCCCCCCCTACGAGCAGTACTTC.

CDR3 nucleotide sequence: TGTGCCAGTAGTCCTAGCGGGAACTATGGCTACACCTTC. Protein sequence: CASSPSGNYGYTF. The V gene is TRBV19, the J gene TRBJ1-2, with D uncertain. This CDR3 region has 13 residues. Trimming removed 5 bases at V and 2 bases at J, with 9 bases between. Germline-derived CDR1 and CDR2 are LNHDA and SQIVND (reference sequence).

The chain combines TRBV7-9 with TRBJ1-2, with D possibly matching TRBD1 (6 bases). V was cut by 5 bases and J by 7 bases, with 17 bases left in between. CDR1 is SEHNR and CDR2 is FQNEAQ in the germline V gene (reference sequence). This CDR3 spans 14 amino acids. CDR3 nucleotides: TGTGCCAGCAGCGAAATACAGGGTGCGTTTGGCTACACCTTC. Translation: CASSEIQGAFGYTF.

The chain joins TRBV2 to TRBJ1-2, with D tentatively TRBD1 (5 bases). CDR1 and CDR2 from the germline V gene are SNHLY and FYNNEI. CDR3 size: 14 residues. Trimming pared 3 bases from V and 4 bases from J, leaving 12 bases between. Here the CDR3 reads CASSDFRGTYGYTF. DNA for the CDR3: TGTGCCAGCAGTGATTTTAGGGGAACCTATGGCTACACCTTC.

The rearrangement links TRBV7-3 to TRBJ2-6, with 7 bases identical to TRBD2. Looked up from germline, CDR1 is SGHTA and CDR2 is FQGTGA. The CDR3 spans 16 residues. The junction had 1 base not matched to a gene; V was cut back by 0 bases and J by 2 bases. The chain's CDR3 is CASSLTGGAGANVLTF. CDR3 nucleotides: TGTGCCAGCAGCTTAACGGGAGGGGCTGGGGCCAACGTCCTGACTTTC.

The rearrangement joins TRBV7-9 to TRBJ2-7; no clear D. Trimming removed 5 bases at V and 0 bases at J, with 11 bases between. Germline assignment: CDR1 SEHNR and CDR2 FQNEAQ (reference sequence). CDR3 size: 14 residues. CDR3 bases: TGTGCCAGCAGCCCCCGCTCCAGCTCCTACGAGCAGTACTTC. Protein: CASSPRSSSYEQYF.

The chain's CDR3 is CASSVNPGNTDTQYF. CDR3 nucleotide sequence: TGTGCCAGCAGCGTGAACCCGGGGAACACAGATACGCAGTATTTT. The V call is TRBV9, the J call TRBJ2-3; weak D call: TRBD2 (5 bases). Per germline, CDR1 SGDLS and CDR2 YYNGEE. The V gene lost 2 bases and the J gene lost 2 bases, with 12 bases spanning the gap. There are 15 residues in the CDR3.

The rearrangement links TRBV4-2 to TRBJ1-2; D gene unclear. Between the trimmed V and J ends, which lost 4 bases and 5 bases, there was a span of 17 bases. The CDR3 runs to 15 residues. Germline V lookup: CDR1 LGHNA, CDR2 YNFKEQ. CDR3 amino acids: CASSPVGGEDYGYTF. The CDR3 nucleotides read TGTGCCAGCAGCCCCGTGGGAGGCGAGGATTATGGCTACACCTTC.

This rearrangement joins TRBV5-1 to TRBJ2-7; possible D gene TRBD2, 6 bases. V gave up 4 bases and J gave up 5 bases, with 22 bases separating them. The germline CDR1 and CDR2 sequences are SGHRS and YFSETQ. This CDR3 region has 16 residues. For the CDR3, the DNA is TGCGCCAGCAGCCCTAGGGCGGGGAATACGAGGGACGAGCAGTACTTC. Translation gives CASSPRAGNTRDEQYF. Supplemented by reference TRBV5-1 and TRBJ2-7, the full variable domain reads KAGVTQTPRYLIKTRGQQVTLSCSPISGHRSVSWYQQTPGQGLQFLFEYFSETQRNKGNFPGRFSGRQFSNSRSEMNVSTLELGDSALYLCASSPRAGNTRDEQYFGPGTRLTVT.

This chain uses TRBV18 with TRBJ2-1; 8 bases match TRBD2. V lost 3 bases to trimming and J lost 0 bases; unmatched junction nucleotides: 4. The CDR3 loop spans 16 amino acids. Germline V CDR1 and CDR2: KGHSH, LQKENI. CDR3 amino acids: CASSPGGASSYNEQFF. The DNA of the CDR3 is TGTGCCAGCTCACCCGGGGGGGCTAGCTCCTACAATGAGCAGTTCTTC.

The J gene is TRBJ1-2, the V gene TRBV23-1, with 8 bases identical to TRBD1. TRBV23-1 is an ORF, and what it does is uncertain. The CDR3 runs to 13 residues. J was trimmed by 5 bases and V by 8 bases; bases with no gene match: 7. The CDR3 DNA reads TGCGCCAGCTTTGAGGACAGGGTGTATGGCTACACCTTC. This sequence encodes CASFEDRVYGYTF.